This TCR beta chain was documented in a study of cytomegalovirus exposure and HLA in healthy donors. It was with 60 Vbeta and 13 Jbeta primers that the PCR ran. Sequencing was performed with immunoSEQ multiplex PCR; in TCRdb, only in-frame clones are kept and a portion is missing. The sample has about 37,000 clones, more than 80% seen once. Study-level findings and limits: High specificity and sensitivity for cytomegalovirus status were reported for the classifier. Specificity for CMV antigens was confirmed in vitro for a few of the CMV-associated chains.

This CDR3 has 13 residues. Germline assignment: CDR1 MDHEN and CDR2 SYDVKM. V lost 5 bases and J 0 bases, leaving 7 bases between the germline ends. Notes on this clone: Its antigen is undetermined.

The chain employs TRBV28 and TRBJ1-1; perhaps TRBD1 as D (6 bases). The sequencing input was PBMCs. This TCR came from a woman between 40 and 50 years old in good health and CMV-seronegative. The CDR3 bases are TGTGCCAGCAGTCGACAGGTGAACACTGAAGCTTTCTTT. Residues: CASSRQVNTEAFF.